What follows are 4 T cell receptor beta chains derived from one specimen sequenced in a study of T cells in Graves' hyperthyroidism and ophthalmopathy. RNA transcripts yielded amplified TCR beta CDR3 regions. First-round RT-PCR of the TCR CDR3 relied on the HTBI primer set. TCRdb fed the multiplex PCR reads into MiXCR, producing one record per CDR3 protein. The sample holds approximately 430,000 distinct CDR3 sequences, around 16% seen once. Sequencing used blood. The receptor set was obtained from a woman between 18 and 29 years old with Graves' hyperthyroidism.

This clonotype was recorded many times. The chain is built from TRBV5-1 and TRBJ2-1; a possible D gene is TRBD1 (5 bases). V was cut by 1 base and J by 4 bases, with 15 bases left in between. The CDR3 has 16 residues. The germline CDR1 and CDR2 sequences are SGHRS and YFSETQ. The CDR3 here is CASSLPRARAYNEQFF. For the CDR3, the DNA is TGCGCCAGCAGCTTGCCCAGGGCCAGGGCGTACAATGAGCAGTTCTTC.

The genes are TRBV6-2 or TRBV6-3 and TRBJ1-1, with D unresolved. Germline CDR1 reads MNHEY; CDR2 reads SVGEGT. The CDR3 spans 13 residues. The V and J ends lost 2 bases and 1 base respectively, with 5 bases between them. CDR3 residues: CASSYLRNTEAFF. Written as DNA, the CDR3 is TGTGCCAGCAGTTACCTGAGGAACACTGAAGCTTTCTTT.

This clonotype showed up many times. V gene TRBV20-1 combines with J gene TRBJ1-3; unclear D gene. The CDR3 contains 15 residues. Trimming cost V 0 bases and J 4 bases, with 13 bases left between them. CDR1 and CDR2 (germline): DFQATT, SNEGSKA (reference sequence). In nucleotides, the CDR3 is TGCAGTGCTAGAGAGCCCTCTGGGTACGGAAACACCATATATTTT. It specifies CSAREPSGYGNTIYF.

This clonotype was counted ten times or more. This rearrangement joins TRBV6-1 to TRBJ2-3; possibly TRBD2 for D (5 bases). Germline V gene lookup returns CDR1 MNHNS and CDR2 SASEGT. The CDR3 loop spans 15 amino acids. V lost 5 bases and J lost 2, with 14 bases in between. CDR3 bases: TGTGCCAGCAGTCTGGACGGGGAGAACACAGATACGCAGTATTTT. This gives the protein CASSLDGENTDTQYF.